Listed below are T cell receptor beta chains from one sample, sequenced in a study of regulatory T cells in long-lasting Graves disease. One entry per CDR3 protein results from TCRdb running MiXCR on the multiplex PCR reads. The sample shows 400,000 to 450,000 distinct CDR3 sequences, 14% to 15% of them seen only once. These sequences were also reported in another study, on T cells in Graves' hyperthyroidism and ophthalmopathy.

The sample here was peripheral blood mononuclear cells (PBMCs), taken at new diagnosis, from a patient treated with antithyroid drugs. These receptors all come from a woman aged 25 to 39 with Graves disease. Each CDR3 is given with its conserved first and last residue. A D gene is named only where the DNA matches it firmly. The size entry is marked missing in some rows and otherwise reads once, few, many or a size class.

TGTGCCAGCAGCGGCACCCGGGACAGGGTTGAAAACACCATATATTTT	CASSGTRDRVENTIYF	TRBV2	TRBJ1-3	.	TRBD1
TGTGCCAGCTCACAAATGCCGGGGGCGAACACCGGGGAGCTGTTTTTT	CASSQMPGANTGELFF	TRBV18	TRBJ2-2	few	.
TGTGCCAGCAGTTTATCAGGGACTGGGAGCACAGATACGCAGTATTTT	CASSLSGTGSTDTQYF	TRBV18	TRBJ2-3	many	.
TGCAGTGTAAGGGGACAGGGGTTCCATGAGCAGTTCTTC	CSVRGQGFHEQFF	TRBV20-1	TRBJ2-1	few	TRBD1
TGTGCCAGCAGTTTACAGGGGGCCTACAATGAGCAGTTCTTC	CASSLQGAYNEQFF	TRBV27	TRBJ2-1	many	TRBD1
TGCGCCAGCAGTAAAAAAACCGACACCAGTGAAGCTTTCTTT	CASSKKTDTSEAFF	TRBV5-1	TRBJ1-1	few	.
TGCAGTGCTACCCGGGACAGGGACACAGATACGCAGTATTTT	CSATRDRDTDTQYF	TRBV20-1	TRBJ2-3	.	TRBD1
TGTGCCACCAGTGATCCGACAGCGGGACGGGGGAGCTCTGGGGCCAACGTCCTGACTTTC	CATSDPTAGRGSSGANVLTF	TRBV24-1	TRBJ2-6	once	TRBD2
TGTGCCAGCAGCCCTTCCGATGGGGGAAACACCATATATTTT	CASSPSDGGNTIYF	TRBV3-1	TRBJ1-3	few	.
TGTGCCAGCAGCTTAGTAGGCCTAGCGGGAGTTGGCGAGCAGTACTTC	CASSLVGLAGVGEQYF	TRBV7-2	TRBJ2-7	many	TRBD2
TGTGCCAGCAGTTCACCGGGACAGGCCTACGAGCAGTACTTC	CASSSPGQAYEQYF	TRBV6-9	TRBJ2-7	few	TRBD1
TGTGCCACCAGCAGAGACTACAATGAGCAGTTCTTC	CATSRDYNEQFF	TRBV15	TRBJ2-1	many	.
TGTGCCAGCACCTCCGGACAGAACTATGGCTACACCTTC	CASTSGQNYGYTF	TRBV3-1	TRBJ1-2	many	.
TGTGCCATCAGTGACAGACCCACTAACTATGGCTACACCTTC	CAISDRPTNYGYTF	TRBV10-3	TRBJ1-2	many	.
TGTGCCAGCACCGGACTAGCGGGAGCCTACGAGCAGTACTTC	CASTGLAGAYEQYF	TRBV6-1	TRBJ2-7	.	TRBD2
TGTGCCAGCAGTGAAGAGGCCAGCTCCTACAATGAGCAGTTCTTC	CASSEEASSYNEQFF	TRBV6-4	TRBJ2-1	.	.
TGCAGCGTTCGGTCCTCCTCACGCGAGCAGTACTTC	CSVRSSSREQYF	TRBV29-1	TRBJ2-7	.	.
TGTGTCACCAGTGATTTCCCAAGCTCCTACAATGAGCAGTTCTTC	CVTSDFPSSYNEQFF	TRBV24-1	TRBJ2-1	few	.
TGTGCCAGCAGCATGAGATGGGAATTCAATCAGCCCCAGCATTTT	CASSMRWEFNQPQHF	TRBV7-2	TRBJ1-5	few	.
TGTGCCAGCAATGGGGGGCTAGCGGGAGACGGTGACTACGAGCAGTACTTC	CASNGGLAGDGDYEQYF	TRBV28	TRBJ2-7	many	TRBD2
TGTGCCAGCTCACGAGCCGGGGCCGACTATGGCTACACCTTC	CASSRAGADYGYTF	TRBV18	TRBJ1-2	many	.
TGTGCCAGTCGGTCAGGGGAAGGAGGCTATGGCTACACCTTC	CASRSGEGGYGYTF	TRBV19	TRBJ1-2	.	.
TGTGCCAGTAGTATAATGGCAGGGGGCGGCTACAATGAGCAGTTCTTC	CASSIMAGGGYNEQFF	TRBV19	TRBJ2-1	.	TRBD1
TGCAGCGTTGAAGATTTCCATACTAGCGGGAAGTGGGATATAGATACGCAGTATTTT	CSVEDFHTSGKWDIDTQYF	TRBV29-1	TRBJ2-3	few	TRBD2
TGTGCCAGCACTCTTCGGACTGAAGCTTTCTTT	CASTLRTEAFF	TRBV28	TRBJ1-1	.	.
TGCGCCAGCAGCCCAGCAGGGCGAACGACAGATACGCAGTATTTT	CASSPAGRTTDTQYF	TRBV5-1	TRBJ2-3	many	.
TGTGCCAGCAGCTTAGATCTGGAACTCTCTGGAAACACCATATATTTT	CASSLDLELSGNTIYF	TRBV11-2	TRBJ1-3	many	.
TGTGCCTGGAATACCGGGACAGATAATGAAAAACTGTTTTTT	CAWNTGTDNEKLFF	TRBV30	TRBJ1-4	many	TRBD1
TGCGCCAGCAGCTCGACGGGACACAATAATCAGCCCCAGCATTTT	CASSSTGHNNQPQHF	TRBV5-1	TRBJ1-5	many	.
TGCAGTGCTAGATCCCCCCCTGGGACTAGGAACTATGGCTACACCTTC	CSARSPPGTRNYGYTF	TRBV20-1	TRBJ1-2	.	.
TGCAGTGCTAGAGAGTGGGGGGAGGGAATCGACTACGAGCAGTACTTC	CSAREWGEGIDYEQYF	TRBV20-1	TRBJ2-7	.	TRBD2
TGTGCCACCAGCACCCAAGGGAGCGTCGGCACAGATACGCAGTATTTT	CATSTQGSVGTDTQYF	TRBV15	TRBJ2-3	many	.
TGTGCCAGCAGTCCTCTAGCGGGAAGGTTGGAGACCCAGTACTTC	CASSPLAGRLETQYF	TRBV27	TRBJ2-5	.	TRBD2
TGTGCCAGCAGTTATCGGGGAGTCATGAACACTGAAGCTTTCTTT	CASSYRGVMNTEAFF	TRBV12-3/TRBV12-4	TRBJ1-1	many	.
TGTGCCAGCAGGAGTCTGCCGGACTACAACTACGAGCAGTACTTC	CASRSLPDYNYEQYF	TRBV2	TRBJ2-7	.	.
TGCGCCAGCAGCTTGGGGGCTCGAGCGCAGAGTTACAATGAGCAGTTCTTC	CASSLGARAQSYNEQFF	TRBV5-1	TRBJ2-1	many	.
TGCGCCAGCAGCTTGAGAGGACTAGCGGGAGGAAGCTCCTACAATGAGCAGTTCTTC	CASSLRGLAGGSSYNEQFF	TRBV5-1	TRBJ2-1	many	TRBD2
TGTGCCAGCAGCTCCCAACATTCAGATACGCAGTATTTT	CASSSQHSDTQYF	TRBV7-3	TRBJ2-3	.	.
TGCAGTGCTAAAATAGGAGCCAGGACTAGCGGGAACAATGAGCAGTTCTTC	CSAKIGARTSGNNEQFF	TRBV20-1	TRBJ2-1	.	TRBD2
TGTGCCAGCAGCCTTAGAGGGCTGAGCACAGATACGCAGTATTTT	CASSLRGLSTDTQYF	TRBV7-3	TRBJ2-3	many	.
TGTGCCAGCAGTTCATTTTCGGGGTCCTACAATGAGCAGTTCTTC	CASSSFSGSYNEQFF	TRBV6-5	TRBJ2-1	.	.